Included here is one T cell receptor beta chain sequence, with context. Its recognized antigen is unknown. It has no much larger one-base neighbor in the sample; base qualities were not kept. The data stem from a study of shared clonotypes between healthy human individuals (TCRdb year 2020). For the wider study: A few men and a couple of women, aged 18 to 49 years, made up the cohort. For each donor, CD4 naive and CD4 memory were each given three plates, CD8 naive was given two plates, and CD8 memory was given one plate. Blood TCR repertoires of a handful of healthy adults were deeply sequenced to estimate repertoire size and the extent of clonotype sharing between individuals. Different laboratories and diverse techniques were used to prepare libraries and sequence TCR repertoires, to increase sequencing depth and limit assay-specific biases. Each donor's leukapheresis produced roughly between roughly 0.94 and 9.5 billion PBMCs.

General findings and caveats noted by the study authors: Naive subsets generally had larger estimated clonotype richness than memory subsets. Rarefaction of sorted-subset datasets indicated incomplete sequencing despite the large sequencing depth. Compared with non-shared clonotypes, the clonotypes found in all four sorted-subset donors had higher generation probabilities. Because the study included only a small number of donors, the genetic and exposure-history diversity represented was limited. Sharing across four donors was observed for roughly 5.4% of naive CD4, around 3.5% of naive CD8, about 2.5% of memory CD4, and about 0.38% of memory CD8 clonotypes. Sampling was restricted to blood, and TCR repertoires in tissues likely differ from the TCR repertoires found in blood. Pairwise subsampling led to the expectation that sequencing depth would affect the degree of clonotype sharing among donors.

V lost 2 bases and J lost 9 bases; the stretch between them is 9 bases long. From the cysteine up to the phenylalanine, the CDR3 has a length of 12 residues. Solely the CDR3 DNA is kept, with 36 bases framed from the first base. According to the germline V gene, CDR1 reads MGHRA and CDR2 reads YSYEKL. Using the deep immunoSEQ assay, multiplex PCR amplified TCR CDR3 regions from genomic DNA. For each cell subset, the extracted genomic DNA was distributed evenly across all wells of several immunoSEQ 96-well plates, and each plate served as one replicate. For sorted subsets, 150 to 200 ng genomic DNA, equal to approximately 30,000 T cell genomes, was loaded into each replicate PCR. Purified libraries were measured with a Qubit 3.0 fluorometer, size-checked on a Bioanalyzer 2100, and measured again with the KAPA Library Quantification kit. Every immunoSEQ 96-well plate was sequenced on a separate single-read 150-cycle Illumina NextSeq 550 flow cell. In the source study's methods: The immunoSEQ output contained only junctional sequences without quality scores, so filtering could not match that applied to full-length reads. Sequences were annotated with PyIR, a Python wrapper for IgBLAST v1.9, using IMGT germline references to assign V/J genes and CDR3. Reads with weak V/J assignments (E-value above 1e-6), missing CDR3, stop codons, out-of-frame junctions, or ambiguous translated residues were removed. V3J clonotypes were defined as sequences sharing an identical inferred V gene, J gene, and CDR3 amino acid sequence. Percentage overlap between repertoires was calculated by dividing the number of shared unique clonotypes by the size of the smaller repertoire. Three approaches were used to assess repertoire richness: RTK rarefaction, the Chao1 estimator, and Recon v2.1 estimates of unobserved clonotypes. Generation probabilities for all TCRbeta clonotypes obtained by the gDNA method from a handful of donors were computed using OLGA. Here the immuneACCESS table is served through TCRdb, limited to in-frame sequences with V and J called. Missing clones are a known gap in these copies; in checked studies unresolved V genes cover under half, and the rest lacks a known reason. That table is the source of V, J and clone size, and D and trimming were worked out from the DNA. Within this sample are about 2 million clones, with 85% to 95% of them counted one time only. The leading ten clones occupy 0.1% to 0.15% of the sample.

The donors were healthy, HIV-negative adults who had no recently reported acute infections or vaccinations. Only Caucasian adults living in Nashville, Tennessee, USA were represented among the donors. CD4+ T cells were enriched through magnetic negative selection, after which naive cells were positively selected on CD45RA and the remaining negative fraction served as the memory subset. Blood was obtained by leukapheresis, after which PBMCs were separated by Ficoll-Histopaque density gradient centrifugation and cryopreserved in liquid nitrogen vapor phase. Analytical flow cytometry was used to check the purity and quantity of every magnetically sorted T cell population. From each sorted fraction, genomic DNA was isolated and quantified by UV absorbance on a Nanodrop 2000c.

The rearranged chain carries TRBV4-1 and TRBJ2-3; tentative D gene TRBD2, with 5 bases matching. Specimen: naive CD4+ T cells sorted from blood. The sample's cell subset or site label, in plain terms: CD45RA+ positively selected. The receptor comes from a man aged 18 to 35 in good health. CDR3 reads: CASSQSGGTQYF. The DNA reads TGCGCCAGCAGCCAAAGCGGAGGAACGCAGTATTTT.